This entry describes one TCR beta chain. Antigen specificity is unknown. The sample originates from a study of T cells in Graves' hyperthyroidism and ophthalmopathy. RNA transcripts gave rise to amplified TCR beta CDR3 regions. RT-PCR in the first round (using the HTBI primer set) targeted the TCR CDR3. A single record per CDR3 protein comes from TCRdb applying MiXCR to the multiplex PCR reads. The table shows some 370,000 distinct CDR3 sequences, with about 14% occurring only once. This CDR3 is built from 14 residues. Germline V gene sequence: CDR1 LNHDA, CDR2 SQIVND (reference sequence). The V gene lost 3 bases and the J gene lost 4 bases, with 10 bases spanning the gap. Findings and caveats of the study: Most expanded thyroid clonotypes above 0.001 recurred in blood.

Cells are PBMCs isolated from roughly 9.3 ml of fresh blood. Source material: blood. This sequence originates from a man aged 50 or older with Graves' ophthalmopathy. This rearrangement joins TRBV19 to TRBJ2-1; D gene uncertain. The chain's CDR3 is CASSIGTEYNEQFF. CDR3 nucleotides: TGTGCCAGTAGTATCGGAACTGAATACAATGAGCAGTTCTTC.